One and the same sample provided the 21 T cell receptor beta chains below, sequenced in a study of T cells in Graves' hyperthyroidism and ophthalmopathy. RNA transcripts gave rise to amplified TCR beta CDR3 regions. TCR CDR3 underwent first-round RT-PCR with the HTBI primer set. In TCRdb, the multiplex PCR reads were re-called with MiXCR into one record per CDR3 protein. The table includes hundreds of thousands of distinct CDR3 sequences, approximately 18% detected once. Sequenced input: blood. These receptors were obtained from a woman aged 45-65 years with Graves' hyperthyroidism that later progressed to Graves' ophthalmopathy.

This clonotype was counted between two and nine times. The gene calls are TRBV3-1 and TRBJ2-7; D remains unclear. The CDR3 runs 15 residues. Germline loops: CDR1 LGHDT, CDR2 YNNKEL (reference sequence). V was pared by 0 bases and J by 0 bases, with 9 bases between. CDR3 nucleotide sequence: TGTGCCAGCAGCCAAGACCTGGCCCTCTCCTACGAGCAGTACTTC. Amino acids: CASSQDLALSYEQYF.

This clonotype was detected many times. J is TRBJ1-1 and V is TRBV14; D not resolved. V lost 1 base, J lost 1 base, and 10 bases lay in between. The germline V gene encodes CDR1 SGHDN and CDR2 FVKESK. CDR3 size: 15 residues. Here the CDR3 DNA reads TGTGCCAGCAGCCAAGGGCCTCTCCCGAACACTGAAGCTTTCTTT. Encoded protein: CASSQGPLPNTEAFF.

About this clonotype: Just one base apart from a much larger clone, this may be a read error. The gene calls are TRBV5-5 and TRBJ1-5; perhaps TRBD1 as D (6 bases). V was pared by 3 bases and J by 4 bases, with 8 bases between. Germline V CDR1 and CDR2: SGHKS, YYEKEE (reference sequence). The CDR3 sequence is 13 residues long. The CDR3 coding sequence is TGTGCCAGCAGCTCAGGGGAAAATCAGCCCCAGCATTTT. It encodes CASSSGENQPQHF.

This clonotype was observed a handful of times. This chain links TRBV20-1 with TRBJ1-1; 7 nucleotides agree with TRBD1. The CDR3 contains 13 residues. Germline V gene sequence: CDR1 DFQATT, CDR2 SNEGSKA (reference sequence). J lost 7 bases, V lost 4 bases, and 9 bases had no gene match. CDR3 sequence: CSATGQVGGEAFF. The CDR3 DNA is TGCAGTGCTACTGGACAGGTGGGTGGTGAAGCTTTCTTT.

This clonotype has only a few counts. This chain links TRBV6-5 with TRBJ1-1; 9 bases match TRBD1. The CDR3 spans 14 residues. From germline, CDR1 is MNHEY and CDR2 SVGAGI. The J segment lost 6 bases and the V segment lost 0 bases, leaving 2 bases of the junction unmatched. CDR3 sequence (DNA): TGTGCCAGCAGTTACTCCGGACAGGGGTCTGAAGCTTTCTTT. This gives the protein CASSYSGQGSEAFF.

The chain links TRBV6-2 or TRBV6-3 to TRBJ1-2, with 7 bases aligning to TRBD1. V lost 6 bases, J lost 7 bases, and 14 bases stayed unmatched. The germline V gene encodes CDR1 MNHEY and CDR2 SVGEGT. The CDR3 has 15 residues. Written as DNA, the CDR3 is TGTGCCAGCAGGAGGATTTGGCAGGGGGACGGTGGCTACACCTTC. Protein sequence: CASRRIWQGDGGYTF.

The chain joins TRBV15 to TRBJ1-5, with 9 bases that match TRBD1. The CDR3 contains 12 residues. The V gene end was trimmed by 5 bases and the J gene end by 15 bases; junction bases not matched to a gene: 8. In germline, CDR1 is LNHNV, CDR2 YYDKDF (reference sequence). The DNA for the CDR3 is TGTGCCACCAGCCCTGACAGGGGGAGGGTGCATTTT. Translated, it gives CATSPDRGRVHF.

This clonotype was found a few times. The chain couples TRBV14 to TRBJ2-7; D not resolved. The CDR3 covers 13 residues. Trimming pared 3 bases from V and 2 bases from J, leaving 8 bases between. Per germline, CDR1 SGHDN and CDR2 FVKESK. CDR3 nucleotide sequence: TGTGCCAGCAGCCAGGGTATTACCTACGAGCAGTACTTC. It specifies CASSQGITYEQYF.

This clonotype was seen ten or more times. The CDR3 sequence is CASSQTGREQDTQYF. CDR3 DNA: TGTGCCAGCAGCCAGACCGGACGCGAGCAAGATACGCAGTATTTT. The rearrangement uses TRBV7-3 and TRBJ2-3; D gene ambiguous. CDR3 size: 15 residues. V was clipped by 5 bases and J by 5 bases, with 17 bases between them. Germline CDR1 and CDR2: SGHTA and FQGTGA.

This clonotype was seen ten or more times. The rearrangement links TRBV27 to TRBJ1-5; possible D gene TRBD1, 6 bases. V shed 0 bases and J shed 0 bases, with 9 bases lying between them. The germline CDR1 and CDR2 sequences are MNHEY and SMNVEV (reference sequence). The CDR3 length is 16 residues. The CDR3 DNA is TGTGCCAGCAGTTTATCGGGGACACATAGCAATCAGCCCCAGCATTTT. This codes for CASSLSGTHSNQPQHF.

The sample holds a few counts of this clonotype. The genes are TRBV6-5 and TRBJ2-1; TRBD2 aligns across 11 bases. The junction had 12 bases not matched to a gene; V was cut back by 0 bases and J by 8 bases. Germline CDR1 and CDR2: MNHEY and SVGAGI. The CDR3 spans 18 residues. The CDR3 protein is CASSYSSGMGLAVYEQFF. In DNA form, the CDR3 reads TGTGCCAGCAGTTACTCGAGCGGAATGGGACTAGCGGTTTATGAGCAGTTCTTC.

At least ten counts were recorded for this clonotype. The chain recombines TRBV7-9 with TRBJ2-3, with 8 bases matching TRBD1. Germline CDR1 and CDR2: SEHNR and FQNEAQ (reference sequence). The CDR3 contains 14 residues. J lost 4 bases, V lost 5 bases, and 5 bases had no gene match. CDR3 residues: CASSVLQGADTQYF. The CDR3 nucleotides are TGTGCCAGCAGCGTCCTACAGGGGGCAGATACGCAGTATTTT.

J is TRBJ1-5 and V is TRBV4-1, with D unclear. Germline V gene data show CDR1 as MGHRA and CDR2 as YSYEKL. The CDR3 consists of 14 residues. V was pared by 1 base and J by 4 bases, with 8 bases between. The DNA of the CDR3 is TGCGCCAGCAGCCAAGTAGAGAGAAATCAGCCCCAGCATTTT. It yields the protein CASSQVERNQPQHF.

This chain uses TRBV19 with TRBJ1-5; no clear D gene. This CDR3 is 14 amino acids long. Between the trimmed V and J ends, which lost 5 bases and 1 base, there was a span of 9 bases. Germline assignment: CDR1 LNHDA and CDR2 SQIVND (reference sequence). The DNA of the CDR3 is TGTGCCAGTAGTGTCCAGAAAAGCAATCAGCCCCAGCATTTT. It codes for CASSVQKSNQPQHF.

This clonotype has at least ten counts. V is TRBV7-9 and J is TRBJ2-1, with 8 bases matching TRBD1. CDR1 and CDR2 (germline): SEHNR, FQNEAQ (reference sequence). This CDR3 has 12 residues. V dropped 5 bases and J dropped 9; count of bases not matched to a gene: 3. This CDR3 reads CASSGQGSEQFF. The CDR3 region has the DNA TGTGCCAGCAGCGGACAGGGAAGTGAGCAGTTCTTC.

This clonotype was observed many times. CDR3 sequence: CASSFGRGRGTQYF. CDR3 DNA: TGTGCCAGCAGCTTCGGGCGGGGCCGGGGGACCCAGTACTTC. The chain is built from TRBV11-1 and TRBJ2-5, with D possibly being TRBD2 (6 bases). The CDR3 consists of 14 residues. V shed 3 bases and J shed 7 bases, with 15 bases lying between them. CDR1 is SGHAT and CDR2 is FQDESV in the germline V gene (reference sequence). Filled out from reference TRBV11-1 and TRBJ2-5, the complete variable domain reads EAEVAQSPRYKITEKSQAVAFWCDPISGHATLYWYRQILGQGPELLVQFQDESVVDDSQLPKDRFSAERLKGVDSTLKIQPAELGDSAMYLCASSFGRGRGTQYFGPGTRLLVL.

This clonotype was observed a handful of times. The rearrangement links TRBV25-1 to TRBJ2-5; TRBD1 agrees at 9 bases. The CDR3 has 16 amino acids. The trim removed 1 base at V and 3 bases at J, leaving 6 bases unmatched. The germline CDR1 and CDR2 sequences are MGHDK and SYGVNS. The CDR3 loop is CASSEWGQGLEETQYF. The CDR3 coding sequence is TGTGCCAGCAGTGAATGGGGACAGGGTCTGGAAGAGACCCAGTACTTC.

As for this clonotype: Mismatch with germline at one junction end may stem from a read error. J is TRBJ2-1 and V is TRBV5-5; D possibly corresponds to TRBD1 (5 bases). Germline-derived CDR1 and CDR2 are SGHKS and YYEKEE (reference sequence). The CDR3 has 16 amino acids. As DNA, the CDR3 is TGTGCCAGCAGCCCAAAGCAACAGGAGTACTACAATCAGCAGTTCTTC. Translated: CASSPKQQEYYNQQFF.

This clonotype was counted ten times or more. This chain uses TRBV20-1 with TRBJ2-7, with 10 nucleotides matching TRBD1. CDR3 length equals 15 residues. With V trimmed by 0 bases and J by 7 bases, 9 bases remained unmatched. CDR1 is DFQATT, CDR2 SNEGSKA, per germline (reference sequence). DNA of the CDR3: TGCAGTGCTAGAGATCCGGACAGGGGGGTTTGGGAGCAGTACTTC. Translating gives CSARDPDRGVWEQYF.

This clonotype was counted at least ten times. The CDR3 is CASSQGEGSYNEQFF. In DNA form, the CDR3 reads TGTGCCAGCAGCCAAGGGGAGGGGTCCTACAATGAGCAGTTCTTC. J is TRBJ2-1 and V is TRBV3-1, with 7 bases matching TRBD2. Germline assignment: CDR1 LGHDT and CDR2 YNNKEL (reference sequence). V dropped 1 base and J dropped 1; count of bases not matched to a gene: 1. The CDR3 spans 15 residues.

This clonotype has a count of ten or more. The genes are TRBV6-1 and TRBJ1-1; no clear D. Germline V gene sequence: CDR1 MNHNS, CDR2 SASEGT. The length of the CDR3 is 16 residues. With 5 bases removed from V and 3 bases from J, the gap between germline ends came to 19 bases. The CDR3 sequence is CASSYEWEQGHTEAFF. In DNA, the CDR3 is TGTGCCAGCAGTTATGAGTGGGAGCAAGGGCACACTGAAGCTTTCTTT.